This T cell receptor (beta chain) was recorded in a study of a mutant IDH1 vaccine in newly diagnosed glioma. Study in general: Prior therapy was radiotherapy, temozolomide, or both; most received both.

A remark on this clone: Its antigen is unknown.

Data came from immunoSEQ multiplex PCR; TCRdb stores just in-frame clones and leaves some out. The sample has tens of thousands of clones; approximately 80% are singletons. Overall study findings and caveats: Among patients, around 95% showed immune responses induced by the vaccine.

Time point noted: week 35, safety follow-up. Every vaccine dose comprised 300 ug of mutant IDH1 20-mer peptide plus topical imiquimod. During weeks 1, 3, 5, 7, 11, 15, 19 and 23, patients received eight vaccinations. This CDR3 has 14 amino acids. The junction had 6 bases not matched to a gene; V was cut back by 7 bases and J by 10 bases. Germline V lookup: CDR1 MNHNS, CDR2 SASEGT. The clonotype was recovered from a woman aged 45-59 years with glioma. The material was PBMCs, obtained from a glioma patient whose treatment included an IDH1 peptide vaccine. V usage is TRBV6-1 and J usage is TRBJ1-6; 11 bases are a match to TRBD1. In DNA form, the CDR3 reads TGTGCCAGCACGGGACAGGGGGTAGGATCACCCCTCCACTTT. Translation: CASTGQGVGSPLHF.